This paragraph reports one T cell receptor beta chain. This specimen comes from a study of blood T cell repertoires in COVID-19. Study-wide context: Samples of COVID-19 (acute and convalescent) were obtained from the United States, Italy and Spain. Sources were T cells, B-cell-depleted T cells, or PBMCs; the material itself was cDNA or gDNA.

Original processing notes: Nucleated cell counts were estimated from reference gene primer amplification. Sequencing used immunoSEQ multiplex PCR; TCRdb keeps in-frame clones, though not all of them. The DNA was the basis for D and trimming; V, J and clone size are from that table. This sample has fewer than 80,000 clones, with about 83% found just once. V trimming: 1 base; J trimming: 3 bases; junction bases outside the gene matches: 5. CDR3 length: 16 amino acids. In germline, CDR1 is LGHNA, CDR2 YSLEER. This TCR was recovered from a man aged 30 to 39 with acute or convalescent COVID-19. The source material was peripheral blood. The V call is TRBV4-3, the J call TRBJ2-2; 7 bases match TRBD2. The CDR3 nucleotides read TGCGCCAGCAGCCAAGTGGGGCTAGCGGACACCGGGGAGCTGTTTTTT. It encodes CASSQVGLADTGELFF.